These 11 T cell receptor beta chains share one sample of origin, sequenced in a study of cytomegalovirus exposure and HLA in healthy donors. Using immunoSEQ multiplex PCR, the repertoire was profiled, and TCRdb retains in-frame clones only, with some absent. The repertoire holds around 52,000 clones, with more than 85% as singletons. The sequencing input was PBMCs. These receptors were collected from a woman under 30 in good health and CMV-seronegative.

This clone was observed a handful of times. The V and J genes are TRBV6-1 and TRBJ1-5, with TRBD1 matching 7 bases. CDR1 and CDR2 from the germline V gene are MNHNS and SASEGT. The CDR3 has 16 residues. Trimming cost V 4 bases and J 6 bases; bases outside gene matches: 12. The DNA for the CDR3 is TGTGCCAGCAGTGCCGGAGACAGGGTTCTAGGTCAGCCCCAGCATTTT. Encoded protein: CASSAGDRVLGQPQHF.

This clone has only one observation. The chain combines TRBV5-8 with TRBJ2-7; TRBD1 is a possible D gene (6 bases). There are 13 residues in the CDR3. CDR1 is SGHTS, CDR2 YDEGEE, per germline. Trimming pared 5 bases from V and 2 bases from J, leaving 11 bases between. For the CDR3, the DNA is TGTGCCAGCAGGCTACAGGGAACCTACGAGCAGTACTTC. This gives the protein CASRLQGTYEQYF.

The chain recombines TRBV18 with TRBJ1-1; 8 bases align to TRBD1. After removal of 1 base from V and 2 bases from J, the junction contained 6 bases not matched to a gene. Germline V gene sequence: CDR1 KGHSH, CDR2 LQKENI. The CDR3 is 16 amino acids. CDR3 amino acids: CASSPLPTGENTEAFF. In DNA form, the CDR3 reads TGTGCCAGCTCACCACTTCCGACAGGGGAAAACACTGAAGCTTTCTTT. Filled out from reference TRBV18 and TRBJ1-1, the complete variable domain reads NAGVMQNPRHLVRRRGQEARLRCSPMKGHSHVYWYRQLPEEGLKFMVYLQKENIIDESGMPKERFSAEFPKEGPSILRIQQVVRGDSAAYFCASSPLPTGENTEAFFGQGTRLTVV.

The table lists this clone with a count of one. A junction end diverges from the germline sequence, so it may reflect a read error. The V and J genes are TRBV6-1 and TRBJ2-5, with 10 bases identical to TRBD2. Germline V gives CDR1 MNHNS, CDR2 SASEGT. The CDR3 loop spans 13 amino acids. The DNA for the CDR3 is TGTGCCAGCAGTCAAGCGGGAGGGGAGACCCAGTACTTC. Its protein is CASSQAGGETQYF.

This chain uses TRBV7-8 with TRBJ1-2, with D perhaps TRBD1 (5 bases). Germline CDR1 reads SGHVS; CDR2 reads FQNEAQ. V lost 4 bases, J lost 7 bases, and 19 bases lay in between. The CDR3 runs to 15 residues. The CDR3 DNA sequence: TGTGCCAGCAGCTCGGACATCTTGTACGTTGGTGGCTACACCTTC. Its protein is CASSSDILYVGGYTF.

J is TRBJ2-5 and V is TRBV5-1, with 8 positions matching TRBD1. There are 16 residues in the CDR3. CDR1 and CDR2 (germline): SGHRS, YFSETQ. Germline trimming cut 4 bases from V and 5 bases from J; bases unmatched to any gene: 13. The CDR3 bases are TGCGCCAGCAGCCTCGGGTTACAGGGGGTGACGGAGACCCAGTACTTC. It is translated as CASSLGLQGVTETQYF.

This chain connects TRBV13 to TRBJ1-1; D call uncertain. The germline gives CDR1 PRHDT, CDR2 FYEKMQ (reference sequence). V dropped 5 bases and J dropped 6 bases, with 13 bases sitting between them. This CDR3 is built from 13 residues. Here the CDR3 DNA reads TGTGCCAGCAGCCCCCGCACTCCCTCTGAAGCTTTCTTT. Its protein is CASSPRTPSEAFF.

The V gene is TRBV29-1, the J gene TRBJ1-2, with D perhaps TRBD1 (5 bases). The germline V gene encodes CDR1 SQVTM and CDR2 ANQGSEA. There are 12 residues in the CDR3. Trimming took 6 bases from V and 4 from J, leaving 12 bases between them. The CDR3 protein is CSVQGSSYGYTF. As DNA, the CDR3 is TGCAGCGTCCAGGGCTCTAGCTATGGCTACACCTTC.

V gene TRBV7-2 combines with J gene TRBJ2-1; D not resolved. V was cut by 2 bases and J by 9 bases, with 20 bases left in between. This CDR3 is 16 amino acids long. Germline V gene sequence: CDR1 SGHTA, CDR2 FQGNSA. The CDR3: CASSLRSARAPGEQFF. The CDR3 DNA sequence: TGTGCCAGCAGCTTAAGGTCGGCTAGAGCCCCTGGTGAGCAGTTCTTC.

The gene calls are TRBV4-1 and TRBJ2-2; 11 bases agree with TRBD2. Germline CDR1 and CDR2: MGHRA and YSYEKL. Trimming cost V 5 bases and J 1 base; bases outside gene matches: 12. The CDR3 spans 19 residues. The CDR3 coding sequence is TGCGCCAGCAGCTCGCCCCCCCTAGCGGGGGGTTTGAACACCGGGGAGCTGTTTTTT. This gives the protein CASSSPPLAGGLNTGELFF.

This sequence joins TRBV19 and TRBJ1-4; D unclear. V lost 7 bases to trimming and J lost 3 bases, with 9 bases between them. Per the germline V gene, CDR1 is LNHDA and CDR2 is SQIVND (reference sequence). This CDR3 has 13 residues. CDR3 sequence reads: CASMALSNEKLFF. The DNA of the CDR3 is TGTGCCAGTATGGCCCTGTCTAATGAAAAACTGTTTTTT. The whole variable domain, remainder taken from reference TRBV19 and TRBJ1-4, is DGGITQSPKYLFRKEGQNVTLSCEQNLNHDAMYWYRQDPGQGLRLIYYSQIVNDFQKGDIAEGYSVSREKKESFPLTVTSAQKNPTAFYLCASMALSNEKLFFGSGTQLSVL.